Below, 11 T cell receptor beta chains from the same sample are listed, as sequenced in a study of vaccination effects on CD4 cells after COVID-19. ViraFEST assay sequencing came after antigen-specific CD4+ T cells were expanded with viral peptide pools. Scientists isolated CD4+ T cells after a roughly 9-day culture period ended. The vaccine given was either BNT162b2 or mRNA-1273, in two doses. Their specific antigens are unknown. Sequencing used immunoSEQ multiplex PCR; TCRdb keeps in-frame clones, though not all of them. The data contain around 30,000 clones, approximately 60% of them seen just once; the ten biggest clones take up about 8.1%. Source: CD4+ T cells from PBMCs cultured with SARS-CoV-2 spike peptides, taken after COVID-19 vaccination. These receptors originate from a human donor who received a COVID-19 vaccine.

This rearrangement joins TRBV11-1 to TRBJ2-2; 7 nucleotides agree with TRBD2. V shed 7 bases, J shed 1 base, and the junction held 6 bases outside the gene matches. Germline V CDR1 and CDR2: SGHAT, FQDESV (reference sequence). CDR3 length equals 15 residues. The DNA for the CDR3 is TGTGCCAGCACCGCTAGCGGTATGAACACCGGGGAGCTGTTTTTT. Translating gives CASTASGMNTGELFF.

This clone was detected a few times. CDR3 sequence: CASRGDSTYGYTF. The DNA of the CDR3 is TGTGCCAGCAGGGGGGACAGCACCTATGGCTACACCTTC. The chain has TRBV2 and TRBJ1-2; 7 bases line up with TRBD1. The CDR3 has 13 residues. V shed 6 bases, J shed 4 bases, and the junction held 5 bases outside the gene matches. CDR1 is SNHLY, CDR2 FYNNEI, per germline.

This chain connects TRBV6-5 to TRBJ1-4, with a weak D call TRBD1 (5 bases). V lost 6 bases and J lost 5, with 10 bases in between. Germline CDR1 reads MNHEY; CDR2 reads SVGAGI. The CDR3 is made up of 13 amino acids. CDR3 in amino acids: CASSVPGNEKLFF. CDR3 in DNA: TGTGCCAGCAGCGTCCCAGGGAATGAAAAACTGTTTTTT.

The chain recombines TRBV5-1 with TRBJ1-2, with D possibly TRBD1 on 5 matching bases. This CDR3 region has 13 residues. The germline V gene encodes CDR1 SGHRS and CDR2 YFSETQ. Trimming shortened V by 5 bases and J by 3 bases, and 11 bases separated the two germline ends. For the CDR3, the DNA is TGCGCCAGCAGTTATACGGGGGACTATGGCTACACCTTC. It codes for CASSYTGDYGYTF.

This clone was seen a few times. The chain recombines TRBV6-6 with TRBJ1-2; D remains ambiguous. The CDR3 totals 15 residues. Trimming pared 2 bases from V and 0 bases from J, leaving 10 bases between. In germline, CDR1 is MNHNY, CDR2 SVGAGI (reference sequence). The CDR3 coding sequence is TGTGCCAGCAGTTACCCGTCGGGGACTAACTATGGCTACACCTTC. It codes for CASSYPSGTNYGYTF.

This clone has more than one count but fewer than ten. The chain carries TRBV6-2 or TRBV6-3 and TRBJ2-7; D call uncertain. The CDR3 extends over 14 amino acids. Trimming removed 4 bases at V and 1 base at J, with 11 bases between. Per germline, CDR1 MNHEY and CDR2 SVGEGT. CDR3 in DNA: TGTGCCAGCAGTTCACTACGAACTTCCTACGAGCAGTACTTC. Translation: CASSSLRTSYEQYF.

This chain links TRBV6-5 with TRBJ2-5; D possibly corresponds to TRBD2 (6 bases). The CDR3 runs 15 residues. V was pared by 2 bases and J by 5 bases, with 15 bases between. Germline V gene lookup returns CDR1 MNHEY and CDR2 SVGAGI. CDR3 loop: CASSYRLGTAETQYF. CDR3 in DNA: TGTGCCAGCAGTTACAGGCTAGGGACTGCGGAGACCCAGTACTTC.

The V and J genes are TRBV25-1 and TRBJ1-4, with D hard to call. The CDR3 is made up of 15 amino acids. Trimming left V 0 bases short and J 4 bases short, with 9 bases between. Germline CDR1 and CDR2: MGHDK and SYGVNS. The CDR3 bases are TGTGCCAGCAGTGAATATCGCGGACTTAATGAAAAACTGTTTTTT. Translating it yields CASSEYRGLNEKLFF.

The chain couples TRBV27 to TRBJ2-7; D is unclear. V was pared by 6 bases and J by 5 bases, with 17 bases between. This CDR3 comprises 14 residues. Germline values: CDR1 MNHEY, CDR2 SMNVEV (reference sequence). CDR3 bases: TGTGCCAGCAGAGTACAGACCGACGCCCACGAGCAGTACTTC. Encoded protein: CASRVQTDAHEQYF.

CDR3: CASSNHRGLSGETQYF. The DNA for the CDR3 is TGTGCCAGCAGCAATCACAGGGGTCTATCTGGCGAGACCCAGTACTTC. The V gene is TRBV21-1, the J gene TRBJ2-5; TRBD1, the table's D call, lacks a check against the DNA. TRBV21-1 counts as a pseudogene. The CDR3 is 16 amino acids.

This clone turned up a few times. The chain recombines TRBV11-2 with TRBJ2-3, with D possibly matching TRBD1 (6 bases). The CDR3 loop spans 15 amino acids. The germline CDR1 and CDR2 sequences are SGHAT and FQNNGV. V was cut by 0 bases and J by 4 bases, with 11 bases left in between. CDR3 residues: CASSLDRGRPDTQYF. As DNA, the CDR3 is TGTGCCAGCAGCTTAGACAGGGGTCGCCCAGATACGCAGTATTTT. The entire variable domain, with the rest obtained from reference TRBV11-2 and TRBJ2-3, is as follows: EAGVAQSPRYKIIEKRQSVAFWCNPISGHATLYWYQQILGQGPKLLIQFQNNGVVDDSQLPKDRFSAERLKGVDSTLKIQPAKLEDSAVYLCASSLDRGRPDTQYFGPGTRLTVL.